What follows is one TCR beta chain and its context. The V and J ends lost 7 bases and 11 bases respectively, with 3 bases between them. Germline values: CDR1 LGHDT, CDR2 YNNKEL (reference sequence). This CDR3 is 8 amino acids long. The data are from a study of blood T cell repertoires in COVID-19. In the original processing: Scientists estimated how many nucleated cells there were by amplifying reference gene primers. The protocol was immunoSEQ multiplex PCR, while the TCRdb copy is restricted to in-frame clones and leaves out a portion. The V and J calls and clone size are taken from that table; D and trimming were inferred from the DNA. The top ten clones hold 1.8% of a sample with about 480,000 clones, approximately 90% of them seen once. Individuals aged roughly 18 to 95 years were recruited from 24 US areas. Recovered Cohort 3 donors showed two negative PCRs, clearance, or symptom resolution.

The chain recombines TRBV3-1 (or the pseudogene TRBV3-2) with TRBJ2-1; the D is unclear. The clonotype was recovered from a woman aged 40-49 years who had recovered from COVID-19. Specimen: PBMCs or T cells enriched from blood (not recorded which). DNA for the CDR3: TGTGCCAGCAACAAGCAGTTCTTC. This sequence encodes CASNKQFF.